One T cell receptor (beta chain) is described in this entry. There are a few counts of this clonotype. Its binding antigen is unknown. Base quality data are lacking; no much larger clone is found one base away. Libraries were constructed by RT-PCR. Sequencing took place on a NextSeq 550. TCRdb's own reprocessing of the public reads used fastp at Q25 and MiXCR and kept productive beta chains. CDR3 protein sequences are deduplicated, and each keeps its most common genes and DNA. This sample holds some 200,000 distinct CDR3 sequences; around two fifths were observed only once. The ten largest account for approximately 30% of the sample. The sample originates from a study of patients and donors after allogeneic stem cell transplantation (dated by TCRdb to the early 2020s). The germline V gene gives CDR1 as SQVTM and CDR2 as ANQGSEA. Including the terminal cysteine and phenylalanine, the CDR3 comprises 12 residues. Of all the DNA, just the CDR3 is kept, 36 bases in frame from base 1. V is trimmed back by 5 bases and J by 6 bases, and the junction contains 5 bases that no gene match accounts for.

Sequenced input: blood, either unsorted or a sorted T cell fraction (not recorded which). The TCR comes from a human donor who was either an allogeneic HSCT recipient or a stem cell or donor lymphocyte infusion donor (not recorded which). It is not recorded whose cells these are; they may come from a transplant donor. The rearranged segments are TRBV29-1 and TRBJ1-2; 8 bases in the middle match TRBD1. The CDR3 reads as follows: CSVSDRGDGYTF. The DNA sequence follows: TGCAGCGTTTCAGACAGGGGTGATGGCTACACCTTC.